Each of the 22 T cell receptor beta chains below was sequenced from the same sample in a study of regulatory T cells in long-lasting Graves disease. Time point reported: newly diagnosed GD, antithyroid drugs for less than 3 months. Extracted PBMC RNA gave rise to the TCR library. CDR3 regions were amplified by Arm-PCR using iRepertoire HTBI primers to build TCR beta libraries. MiXCR, applied by TCRdb to the multiplex PCR reads, yields one record per CDR3 protein. The sample carries approximately 560,000 distinct CDR3 sequences, around 15% recorded once. The same sample was also studied in work on T cells in Graves' hyperthyroidism and ophthalmopathy.

This sample comprised peripheral blood mononuclear cells (PBMCs), obtained at new diagnosis, from a patient treated with antithyroid drugs. Receptor source: a man between 18 and 35 years old with Graves disease.

This clonotype was seen repeatedly, ten times or more. The V call is TRBV15, the J call TRBJ1-2; D not certain. CDR1 is LNHNV and CDR2 is YYDKDF in the germline V gene (reference sequence). Trimming removed 1 base at V and 3 bases at J, with 9 bases between. The CDR3 consists of 14 residues. This CDR3 is CATSRGSYDYGYTF. CDR3 coding DNA: TGTGCCACCAGCAGAGGATCCTACGACTATGGCTACACCTTC.

This clonotype was observed many times. CDR3 nucleotides: TGCAGTGCCATACTAGCGGGAGGGGACGAGCAGTACTTC. Protein product: CSAILAGGDEQYF. The V gene is TRBV20-1, the J gene TRBJ2-7, with 13 bases lining up with TRBD2. Looked up from germline, CDR1 is DFQATT and CDR2 is SNEGSKA (reference sequence). Losses at the gene ends were 6 bases for V and 5 bases for J; bases not matched to a gene: 4. CDR3 length: 13 amino acids.

This clonotype was counted ten times or more. V gene TRBV12-3 or TRBV12-4 combines with J gene TRBJ1-5; D might be TRBD1 (6 bases). The CDR3 has 14 amino acids. V was clipped by 5 bases and J by 0 bases, with 8 bases between them. The CDR3 loop reads CASSKQGSNQPQHF. The CDR3 region has the DNA TGTGCCAGCAGTAAACAGGGTAGCAATCAGCCCCAGCATTTT.

This chain connects TRBV9 to TRBJ2-5; D might be TRBD1 or TRBD2, each matching 6 bases. Trimming left V 4 bases short and J 5 bases short, with 21 bases between. Germline V gene lookup returns CDR1 SGDLS and CDR2 YYNGEE. There are 16 residues in the CDR3. CDR3 DNA sequence: TGTGCCAGCAGCTTGGGGGGCACCACGAGGTTTGAGACCCAGTACTTC. Translation: CASSLGGTTRFETQYF.

This clonotype was seen at least ten times. CDR3 sequence: CASTSGSSYNEQFF. In nucleotides, the CDR3 is TGTGCCAGCACCAGCGGGAGTTCCTACAATGAGCAGTTCTTC. This chain uses TRBV7-3 with TRBJ2-1; TRBD2 agrees at 8 bases. Germline CDR1 reads SGHTA; CDR2 reads FQGTGA. J lost 1 base, V lost 7 bases, and 3 bases had no gene match. The CDR3 spans 14 residues.

Ten or more counts support this clonotype. The chain recombines TRBV6-6 with TRBJ1-2, with D unresolved. The V gene lost 0 bases and the J gene lost 5 bases, with 22 bases spanning the gap. The CDR3 loop spans 18 amino acids. Per the germline V gene, CDR1 is MNHNY and CDR2 is SVGAGI (reference sequence). The CDR3: CASSYSASPTPLIYGYTF. The CDR3 bases are TGTGCCAGCAGTTACTCGGCCAGCCCTACACCCCTCATATATGGCTACACCTTC.

The genes are TRBV10-3 and TRBJ2-2; D perhaps matches TRBD2 (6 bases). Germline lookup yields CDR1 ENHRY and CDR2 SYGVKD. The CDR3 length is 15 residues. Trimming left V 5 bases short and J 2 bases short, with 12 bases between. The CDR3 region is CAISQGTPNTGELFF. CDR3 nucleotides: TGTGCCATCAGTCAAGGGACTCCTAACACCGGGGAGCTGTTTTTT.

The V and J genes are TRBV3-1 and TRBJ2-6; D ambiguous. The CDR3 extends over 15 amino acids. Trimming took 0 bases from V and 4 from J, leaving 7 bases between them. Germline-derived CDR1 and CDR2 are LGHDT and YNNKEL (reference sequence). This CDR3 is CASSQDGPGANVLTF. As DNA, the CDR3 is TGTGCCAGCAGCCAAGACGGGCCCGGGGCCAACGTCCTGACTTTC. Together with reference TRBV3-1 and TRBJ2-6, the CDR3 gives the full variable domain: DTAVSQTPKYLVTQMGNDKSIKCEQNLGHDTMYWYKQDSKKFLKIMFSYNNKELIINETVPNRFSPKSPDKAHLNLHINSLELGDSAVYFCASSQDGPGANVLTFGAGSRLTVL.

This chain uses TRBV2 with TRBJ1-2; possible D gene TRBD1, 6 bases. The germline V gene has CDR1 SNHLY and CDR2 FYNNEI. V gave up 3 bases and J gave up 4 bases, with 9 bases separating them. This CDR3 has 13 residues. The CDR3 nucleotides read TGTGCCAGCAGTGACCCAGGGGCCTATGGCTACACCTTC. Its translation is CASSDPGAYGYTF. The complete variable domain, with remaining parts taken from reference TRBV2 and TRBJ1-2, reads EPEVTQTPSHQVTQMGQEVILRCVPISNHLYFYWYRQILGQKVEFLVSFYNNEISEKSEIFDDQFSVERPDGSNFTLKIRSTKLEDSAMYFCASSDPGAYGYTFGSGTRLTVV.

This clonotype was counted at least ten times. V is TRBV27 and J is TRBJ1-5, with D hard to call. Germline V gene data show CDR1 as MNHEY and CDR2 as SMNVEV (reference sequence). CDR3 length equals 12 residues. V was trimmed by 7 bases and J by 6 bases, leaving 10 bases between them. CDR3 bases: TGTGCCAGCACCTCTTCCGGTCAGCCCCAGCATTTT. As protein: CASTSSGQPQHF.

A note on this clonotype: The final CDR3 position lacks the conserved phenylalanine or tryptophan, pointing to a likely read error. The gene calls are TRBV6-2 or TRBV6-3 and TRBJ2-1; TRBD2 agrees at 7 bases. Germline CDR1 reads MNHEY; CDR2 reads SVGEGT. The CDR3 is made up of 18 amino acids. With V trimmed by 0 bases and J by 0 bases, 8 bases remained unmatched. The CDR3 nucleotides are TGTGCCAGCAGTTACTCGAGCACCGGCGGGAGCTCCTACAATGAGCAGTTCCTC. It is translated as CASSYSSTGGSSYNEQFL.

This chain joins TRBV20-1 and TRBJ2-1; 9 bases match TRBD2. V shed 6 bases, J shed 9 bases, and the junction held 9 bases outside the gene matches. CDR1 and CDR2 from the germline V gene are DFQATT and SNEGSKA (reference sequence). This CDR3 region has 13 residues. This CDR3 reads CSAVAGVDAEQFF. In DNA form, the CDR3 reads TGCAGTGCGGTAGCGGGAGTGGACGCTGAGCAGTTCTTC.

This clonotype was detected ten times or more. V is TRBV20-1 and J is TRBJ2-1; 8 positions match TRBD1. J lost 5 bases, V lost 4 bases, and 1 base had no gene match. The CDR3 is 12 amino acids. Germline V gene lookup returns CDR1 DFQATT and CDR2 SNEGSKA (reference sequence). CDR3 in amino acids: CSAMDRDNEQFF. CDR3 DNA sequence: TGCAGTGCTATGGACAGGGACAATGAGCAGTTCTTC.

The sample holds a few counts of this clonotype. The chain couples TRBV7-9 to TRBJ2-1; TRBD2 matches at 10 bases. Judging by the DNA end, TRBJ2-5 fits better; the J call may be wrong. CDR3 size: 18 residues. Germline V gene data show CDR1 as SEHNR and CDR2 as FQNEAQ (reference sequence). The CDR3 reads CASSRPRFALAGEETQYF. In nucleotides, the CDR3 is TGTGCCAGCAGCCGACCCAGGTTCGCCCTAGCGGGAGAAGAGACCCAGTACTTC.

This clonotype was counted ten times or more. The V gene is TRBV7-9, the J gene TRBJ2-7, with a tentative D call TRBD2 (7 bases). The CDR3 loop spans 14 amino acids. Germline V gene data show CDR1 as SEHNR and CDR2 as FQNEAQ (reference sequence). The V end was cut by 5 bases, the J end by 5 bases, with 16 bases between. The CDR3 sequence is CASSPWGGIDEQYF. The DNA for the CDR3 is TGTGCCAGCAGCCCGTGGGGGGGCATCGACGAGCAGTACTTC.

This clonotype showed up just a few times. The DNA for the CDR3 is TGTGCCAGCACCGGACCGCTTAAGGGGAACACTGAAGCTTTCTTT. It yields the protein CASTGPLKGNTEAFF. The genes are TRBV9 and TRBJ1-1, with D uncertain. Germline-derived CDR1 and CDR2 are SGDLS and YYNGEE. V shed 6 bases and J shed 1 base, with 16 bases lying between them. This CDR3 has 15 residues.

The chain joins TRBV30 to TRBJ1-2; no reliable D call. This CDR3 has 11 amino acids. Germline V gene data show CDR1 as GTSNPN and CDR2 as SVGIG (reference sequence). V dropped 7 bases and J dropped 8 bases, with 14 bases sitting between them. CDR3 residues: CASRVSRGYTF. In DNA form, the CDR3 reads TGTGCCTCCCGGGTCTCACGGGGCTACACCTTC.

V usage is TRBV30 and J usage is TRBJ2-5; weak D call: TRBD2 (6 bases). The CDR3 loop spans 14 amino acids. Germline V CDR1 and CDR2: GTSNPN, SVGIG (reference sequence). V lost 4 bases to trimming and J lost 5 bases, with 17 bases between them. The CDR3 coding sequence is TGTGCCTGGAATTTTGGGGGAGGACGGGAGACCCAGTACTTC. Translated: CAWNFGGGRETQYF.

There are many counts of this clonotype. The chain links TRBV7-8 to TRBJ2-5; TRBD1 matches 8 bases. CDR1 SGHVS and CDR2 FQNEAQ come from the germline V gene. V lost 5 bases and J lost 5; bases outside the gene matches: 7. CDR3 length: 14 amino acids. Here the CDR3 DNA reads TGTGCCAGCAGCCAGGACAGGGCGGGGGAGACCCAGTACTTC. Encoded protein: CASSQDRAGETQYF.

At least ten counts were recorded for this clonotype. The V gene is TRBV12-3 or TRBV12-4, the J gene TRBJ2-5; 11 bases match TRBD2. V was clipped by 3 bases and J by 2 bases; unmatched bases: 11. CDR3 length equals 18 residues. For the CDR3, the DNA is TGTGCCAGCAGTTTTAGCGGGAGGGTCCCAGATACTCAAGAGACCCAGTACTTC. Its protein product is CASSFSGRVPDTQETQYF.

This clonotype is a singleton in its sample. At one of its ends the junction is not consistent with the germline gene, which may arise from a read error. The genes are TRBV12-3 or TRBV12-4 and TRBJ2-3; 8 nucleotides match TRBD1. This CDR3 has 14 amino acids. As DNA, the CDR3 is TGTGCCAGCAGTTTGCAGGGGGCTAGAGATACGCATTATTTT. This translates into CASSLQGARDTHYF.

This clonotype was recorded at least ten times. V is TRBV5-5 and J is TRBJ2-4, with D possibly being TRBD1 or TRBD2 (5 bases each). The ends were cut back, 0 bases at V and 6 bases at J, with 10 bases in the middle. Germline CDR1 SGHKS, CDR2 YYEKEE (reference sequence). The CDR3 spans 14 residues. In DNA, the CDR3 is TGTGCCAGCAGCTTGGCCGGGGCGGCAAACATTCAGTACTTC. Protein product: CASSLAGAANIQYF.